The 5 T cell receptor beta chains reported below all come from one sample, sequenced in a study of Ad26.COV2.S vaccination and SARS-CoV-2 variants. The protocol was immunoSEQ multiplex PCR, while the TCRdb copy is restricted to in-frame clones and leaves out a portion. The sample lists approximately 480,000 clones, 87% occurring once. Treatment: some 20 received Ad26.COV2.S at low or high dose, single or two shots; roughly five received placebo; per-sample allocation not given. Samples were taken on day 63 after the first vaccine or placebo injection. Specimen: peripheral blood, collected in a trial of Ad26.COV2.S vaccine versus placebo. These receptors all stem from a person between 18 and 60 years old who received the Ad26.COV2.S COVID-19 vaccine or a placebo.

A single count supports this clone. This chain joins TRBV27 and TRBJ1-2; D remains ambiguous. Germline V lookup: CDR1 MNHEY, CDR2 SMNVEV (reference sequence). This CDR3 contains 14 residues. Trimming cost V 2 bases and J 7 bases, with 14 bases left between them. DNA for the CDR3: TGTGCCAGCAGTTTAATCGGGCCATATACTGGCTACACCTTC. Protein product: CASSLIGPYTGYTF.

The chain has TRBV11-2 and TRBJ2-5, with D perhaps matching TRBD2 (6 bases). The V gene's germline CDR1 is SGHAT and CDR2 FQNNGV. V was trimmed by 2 bases and J by 4 bases, leaving 17 bases between them. The CDR3 sequence is 16 residues long. Here the CDR3 DNA reads TGTGCCAGCAGCTTAAAGGGTAGGGAGGTTACAGAGACCCAGTACTTC. This encodes CASSLKGREVTETQYF.

This chain connects TRBV28 to TRBJ2-7, with 9 bases matching TRBD1. CDR1 MDHEN and CDR2 SYDVKM come from the germline V gene. V lost 5 bases to trimming and J lost 3 bases; unmatched junction nucleotides: 8. The CDR3 is 15 amino acids. The CDR3 region has the DNA TGTGCCAGCAGTGACCCAACAGGGGGCTTCTACGAGCAGTACTTC. Translating gives CASSDPTGGFYEQYF.

This CDR3 is CASSIGTSGASYNEQFF. Here the CDR3 DNA reads TGTGCCAGTAGTATTGGGACTAGCGGGGCCTCCTACAATGAGCAGTTCTTC. This rearrangement joins TRBV19 to TRBJ2-1; TRBD2 matches at 13 bases. Trimming at V came to 3 bases and at J to 0 bases, leaving 2 bases not matched to a gene. Germline V gene lookup returns CDR1 LNHDA and CDR2 SQIVND (reference sequence). The CDR3 has 17 amino acids.

The CDR3 region is CASSQAGATGELFF. The CDR3 nucleotides read TGTGCCAGCAGTCAAGCGGGGGCCACCGGGGAGCTGTTTTTT. V gene TRBV6-2 or TRBV6-3 combines with J gene TRBJ2-2, with 8 positions matching TRBD2. The V gene's germline CDR1 is MNHEY and CDR2 SVGEGT. The CDR3 sequence is 14 residues long. The ends lost 5 bases at V and 4 bases at J; junction bases unmatched: 3.